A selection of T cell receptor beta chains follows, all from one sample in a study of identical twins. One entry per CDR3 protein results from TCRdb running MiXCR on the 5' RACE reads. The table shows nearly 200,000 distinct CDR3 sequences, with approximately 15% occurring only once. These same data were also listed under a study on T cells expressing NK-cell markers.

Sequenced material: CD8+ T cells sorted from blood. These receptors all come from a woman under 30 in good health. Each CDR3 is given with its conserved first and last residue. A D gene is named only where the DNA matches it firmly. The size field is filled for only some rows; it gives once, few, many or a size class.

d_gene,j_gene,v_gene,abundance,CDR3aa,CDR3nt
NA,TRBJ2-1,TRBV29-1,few,CSVSGAKETAYNEQFF,TGCAGCGTCTCGGGGGCGAAAGAGACGGCCTACAATGAGCAGTTCTTC
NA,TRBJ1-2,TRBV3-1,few,CASSQDGVEGYTF,TGTGCCAGCAGCCAAGATGGGGTAGAGGGCTACACCTTC
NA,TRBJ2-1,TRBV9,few,CASSALNNEQFF,TGTGCCAGCAGCGCCCTTAACAATGAGCAGTTCTTC
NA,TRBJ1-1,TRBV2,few,CASTREKPEAFF,TGTGCCAGCACTCGGGAGAAGCCTGAAGCTTTCTTT
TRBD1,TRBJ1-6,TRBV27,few,CASSLRTGHSPLHF,TGTGCCAGCAGTCTTCGGACAGGGCATTCACCCCTCCACTTT
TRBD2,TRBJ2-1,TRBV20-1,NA,CSAPGLAGGRSYNEQFF,TGCAGTGCCCCCGGACTAGCGGGGGGGCGTTCCTACAATGAGCAGTTCTTC
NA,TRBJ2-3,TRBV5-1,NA,CASNPGPRVTDTQYF,TGCGCCAGCAACCCAGGGCCGAGGGTTACAGATACGCAGTATTTT
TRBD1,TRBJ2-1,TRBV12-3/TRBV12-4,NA,CASSPGTGLGNEQFF,TGTGCCAGCAGTCCCGGGACAGGGTTGGGGAATGAGCAGTTCTTC
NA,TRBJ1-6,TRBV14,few,CASSQDMRTHSPLHF,TGTGCCAGCAGCCAAGATATGCGGACGCATTCACCCCTCCACTTT
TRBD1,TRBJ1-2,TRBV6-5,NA,CASSSSRGAGGGNTF,TGTGCCAGCAGTTCCTCGCGGGGGGCAGGGGGAGGCAACACCTTC
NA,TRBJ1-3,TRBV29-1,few,CSVGGRDSGNTIYF,TGCAGCGTGGGGGGACGGGACTCTGGAAACACCATATATTTT
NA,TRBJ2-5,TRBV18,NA,CASSPGSKTQYF,TGTGCCAGCTCACCAGGGTCCAAGACCCAGTACTTC
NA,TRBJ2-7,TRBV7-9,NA,CASSLAQGEQYF,TGTGCCAGCAGCTTAGCACAAGGCGAGCAGTACTTC
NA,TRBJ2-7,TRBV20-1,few,CSASILRLREQYF,TGCAGTGCTAGTATTCTCCGTTTGCGCGAGCAGTACTTC
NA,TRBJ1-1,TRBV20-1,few,CSARDLGKGTEAFF,TGCAGTGCTAGAGATTTGGGGAAGGGAACTGAAGCTTTCTTT
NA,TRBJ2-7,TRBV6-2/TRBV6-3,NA,CASRSSQDSSYEQYF,TGTGCCAGCAGATCTTCACAGGATAGCTCCTACGAGCAGTACTTC
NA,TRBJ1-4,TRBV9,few,CASSLAGKTNEKLFF,TGTGCCAGCAGCCTCGCCGGGAAGACTAATGAAAAACTGTTTTTT
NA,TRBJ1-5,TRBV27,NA,CATREGGGNQPQHF,TGTGCCACCCGGGAGGGAGGTGGCAATCAGCCCCAGCATTTT
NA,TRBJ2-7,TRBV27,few,CASASGGYEQYF,TGTGCCAGCGCCTCCGGAGGTTACGAGCAGTACTTC
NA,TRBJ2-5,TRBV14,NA,CASSKQQIQETQYF,TGTGCCAGCAGCAAACAGCAAATACAAGAGACCCAGTACTTC
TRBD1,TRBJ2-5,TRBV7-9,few,CASSLGTGGLQETQYF,TGTGCCAGCAGCCTGGGGACAGGGGGTCTACAAGAGACCCAGTACTTC
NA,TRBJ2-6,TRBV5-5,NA,CASSLAPGVGGANVLTF,TGTGCCAGCAGCTTGGCCCCGGGGGTGGGAGGGGCCAACGTCCTGACTTTC
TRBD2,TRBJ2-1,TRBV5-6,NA,CASSFGGSTNEQFF,TGTGCCAGCAGCTTTGGCGGGAGCACTAATGAGCAGTTCTTC
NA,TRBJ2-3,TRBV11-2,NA,CASAGDTQYF,TGTGCCAGCGCGGGGGATACGCAGTATTTT
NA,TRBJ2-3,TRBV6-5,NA,CASSLAGVGDTQYF,TGTGCCAGCAGTTTGGCAGGGGTAGGAGATACGCAGTATTTT
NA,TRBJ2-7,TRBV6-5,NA,CASSYTGFNEQYF,TGTGCCAGCAGTTATACAGGGTTTAACGAGCAGTACTTC
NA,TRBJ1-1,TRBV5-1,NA,CASTKGGTEAFF,TGCGCCAGCACCAAGGGGGGCACTGAAGCTTTCTTT
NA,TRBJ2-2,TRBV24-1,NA,CATGQENTGELFF,TGTGCCACTGGACAAGAGAACACCGGGGAGCTGTTTTTT
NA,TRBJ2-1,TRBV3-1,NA,CASSLPSGFSYNEQFF,TGTGCCAGCAGCCTACCAAGCGGGTTCTCCTACAATGAGCAGTTCTTC
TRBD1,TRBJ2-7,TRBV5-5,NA,CASSLRMGDRPSDEQYF,TGTGCCAGCAGCTTGCGTATGGGGGACAGGCCCTCGGACGAGCAGTACTTC
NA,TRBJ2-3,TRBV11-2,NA,CASSFTAAAPTDTQYF,TGTGCCAGCAGCTTCACCGCCGCTGCCCCCACAGATACGCAGTATTTT
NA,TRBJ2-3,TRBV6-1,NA,CAIQPTDTQYF,TGTGCCATACAACCCACAGATACGCAGTATTTT
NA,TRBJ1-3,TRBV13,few,CASSLSRRTTGPGNTIYF,TGTGCCAGCAGCTTAAGTCGGCGAACCACAGGGCCTGGAAACACCATATATTTT
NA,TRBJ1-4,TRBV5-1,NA,CASSFRTTNEKLFF,TGCGCCAGCAGCTTCAGAACAACTAATGAAAAACTGTTTTTT
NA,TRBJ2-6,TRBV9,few,CASSVVPGANVLTF,TGTGCCAGCAGCGTAGTCCCTGGGGCCAACGTCCTGACTTTC
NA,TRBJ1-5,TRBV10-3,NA,CAISELRTQPQHF,TGTGCCATCAGTGAGTTAAGGACCCAGCCCCAGCATTTT
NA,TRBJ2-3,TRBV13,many,CASSLGGPGADTQYF,TGTGCCAGCAGCTTGGGGGGACCCGGGGCAGATACGCAGTATTTT
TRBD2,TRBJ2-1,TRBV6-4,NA,CASSDSGGANEQFF,TGTGCCAGCAGTGACAGCGGGGGGGCCAATGAGCAGTTCTTC
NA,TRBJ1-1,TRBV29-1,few,CSVLTGLNTEAFF,TGCAGCGTTTTGACAGGATTGAACACTGAAGCTTTCTTT
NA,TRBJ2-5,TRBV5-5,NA,CASSLGWDYQETQYF,TGTGCCAGCAGCTTGGGCTGGGACTACCAAGAGACCCAGTACTTC
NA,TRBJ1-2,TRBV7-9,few,CASSRGYGYTF,TGTGCCAGCAGTCGGGGCTATGGCTACACCTTC
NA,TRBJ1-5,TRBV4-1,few,CASSQVSGSNSNQPQHF,TGCGCCAGCAGCCAAGTGAGCGGATCGAATAGCAATCAGCCCCAGCATTTT
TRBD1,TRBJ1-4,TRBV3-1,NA,CASSRLRTGEDEKLFF,TGTGCCAGCAGCCGGCTGAGGACAGGGGAGGATGAAAAACTGTTTTTT
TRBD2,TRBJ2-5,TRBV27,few,CASSPRRTSGVETQYF,TGTGCCAGCAGTCCGCGCCGGACTAGCGGGGTAGAGACCCAGTACTTC
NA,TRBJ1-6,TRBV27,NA,CASGYSDRNNSPLHF,TGTGCCAGCGGGTACTCCGACAGGAATAATTCACCCCTCCACTTT
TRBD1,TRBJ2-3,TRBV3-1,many,CASSPRGTGDTDTQYF,TGTGCCAGCAGCCCAAGGGGGACAGGGGATACAGATACGCAGTATTTT